This entry concerns a single TCR beta chain. There are 14 residues in the CDR3. V was pared by 4 bases and J by 13 bases, with 19 bases between. CDR1 and CDR2 (germline): KGHDR, SFDVKD. In the study's own analysis: By means of reference gene primer amplification, nucleated cell counts were estimated. Profiling relied on immunoSEQ multiplex PCR, and the TCRdb table lists in-frame clones only, not all of them. D and trimming come from the DNA, and the V and J calls and clone size come from that table. In the table there are 180,000 or so clones, under 85% of which are singletons. This specimen belongs to a study of blood T cell repertoires in COVID-19. As for the study in general: There were acute and convalescent COVID-19 samples, and they came from the United States, Italy and Spain. In each case, the material was cDNA or gDNA derived from T cells, B-cell-depleted T cells, or PBMCs.

The receptor was derived from a woman older than 75 with acute or convalescent COVID-19. Sequencing was carried out using peripheral blood. J is TRBJ2-1 and V is TRBV24-1, with D possibly TRBD2 on 5 matching bases. CDR3 sequence reads: CATSDYQIGLDQFF. CDR3 DNA: TGTGCCACCAGTGACTACCAAATAGGACTGGACCAGTTCTTC.